This T cell receptor (beta chain) was recovered during a study of identical twins. Study findings and constraints: Insertions were reduced in abundant cord blood beta clonotypes but not in memory repertoires. Where beta out-of-frame sequences were concerned, excess twin sharing was weaker.

V gave up 2 bases and J gave up 4 bases, with 14 bases separating them. The CDR3 totals 15 residues. The germline gives CDR1 SEHNR, CDR2 FQNEAQ (reference sequence). In regard to this clonotype: Its antigen is unknown.

TCRdb analysed the 5' RACE reads with MiXCR anew, one entry per CDR3 protein. The table records hundreds of thousands of distinct CDR3 sequences, around 12% of them present only once. The sample also formed part of further work on yellow fever vaccine responses in identical twins. That paper states: On the reported evidence, twins' vaccine T cell responses seemed partly convergent and partly personalized.

This chain links TRBV7-9 with TRBJ2-5; perhaps D is TRBD1 or TRBD2 (5 bases each). The sequenced material came from CD8+ T cells sorted from blood. The receptor was isolated from a woman under 30 in good health. As DNA, the CDR3 is TGTGCCAGCAGCTTATATGGGGGTCAGGGAGAGACCCAGTACTTC. This codes for CASSLYGGQGETQYF.